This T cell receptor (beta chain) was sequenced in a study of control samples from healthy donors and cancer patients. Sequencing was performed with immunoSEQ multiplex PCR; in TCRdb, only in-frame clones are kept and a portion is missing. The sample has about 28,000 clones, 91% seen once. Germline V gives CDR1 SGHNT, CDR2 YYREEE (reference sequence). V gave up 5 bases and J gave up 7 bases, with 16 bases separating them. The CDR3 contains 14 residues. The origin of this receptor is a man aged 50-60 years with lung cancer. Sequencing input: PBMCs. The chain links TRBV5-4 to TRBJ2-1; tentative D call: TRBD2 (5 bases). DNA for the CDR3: TGTGCCAGCAGTTCCGACGGGCGGGTGAATGAGCAGTTCTTC. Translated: CASSSDGRVNEQFF.